The 3 T cell receptor beta chains in this list originate from one sample, sequenced in a study of shared clonotypes between healthy human individuals. Naive CD8 cells were CD45RO-negative, positively selected for CCR7, excluding terminally differentiated effector memory CD45RA+ cells. Generated by immunoSEQ multiplex PCR, the TCRdb table keeps only in-frame clones and is missing some. There are about 2 million clones in the sample; about 95% occur only once, and 0.95% to 1.5% lies in the top ten. Sequenced input: naive CD8+ T cells sorted from blood. All receptors come from a man aged 18 to 35 in good health.

The chain links TRBV13 to TRBJ2-7; D is undetermined. This CDR3 contains 15 residues. Germline CDR1 PRHDT, CDR2 FYEKMQ (reference sequence). V lost 6 bases to trimming and J lost 7 bases, with 22 bases between them. For the CDR3, the DNA is TGTGCCAGCAGTAGTGCCCCCGAGCCTCCGATGGAGCAGTACTTC. Its translation: CASSSAPEPPMEQYF. Using reference TRBV13 and TRBJ2-7 for the parts outside the CDR3, the full variable domain is AAGVIQSPRHLIKEKRETATLKCYPIPRHDTVYWYQQGPGQDPQFLISFYEKMQSDKGSIPDRFSAQQFSDYHSELNMSSLELGDSALYFCASSSAPEPPMEQYFGPGTRLTVT.

V usage is TRBV6-6 and J usage is TRBJ2-2; possibly TRBD2 for D (5 bases). This CDR3 spans 15 amino acids. Trimming removed 3 bases from V and 0 bases from J, with 8 bases in between. Germline CDR1 is MNHNY and CDR2 is SVGAGI (reference sequence). CDR3 residues: CASSYVGANTGELFF. The DNA of the CDR3 is TGTGCCAGCAGTTATGTGGGAGCGAACACCGGGGAGCTGTTTTTT.

With respect to this clone: Other DNA sequences in the same sample also yield this CDR3. The chain carries TRBV27 and TRBJ2-7; D unclear. The V gene's germline CDR1 is MNHEY and CDR2 SMNVEV (reference sequence). The CDR3 length is 13 residues. Trimming left V 5 bases short and J 2 bases short, with 10 bases between. The CDR3 sequence: CASSLRATYEQYF. As DNA, the CDR3 is TGTGCCAGCAGTCTCCGGGCCACCTACGAGCAGTACTTC.